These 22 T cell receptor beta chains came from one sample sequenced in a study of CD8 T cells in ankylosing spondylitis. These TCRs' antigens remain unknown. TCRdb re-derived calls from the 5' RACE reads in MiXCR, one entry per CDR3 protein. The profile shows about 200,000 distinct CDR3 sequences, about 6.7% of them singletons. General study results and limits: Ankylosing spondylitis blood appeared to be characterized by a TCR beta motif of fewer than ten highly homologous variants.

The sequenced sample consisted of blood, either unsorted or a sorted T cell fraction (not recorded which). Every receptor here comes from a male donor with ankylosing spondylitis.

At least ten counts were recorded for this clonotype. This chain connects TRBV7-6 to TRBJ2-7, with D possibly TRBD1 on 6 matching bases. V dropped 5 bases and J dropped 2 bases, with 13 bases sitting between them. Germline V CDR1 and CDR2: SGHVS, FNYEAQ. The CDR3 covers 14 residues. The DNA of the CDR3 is TGTGCCAGCAGCCCAGGGGTGGGGGCCTACGAGCAGTACTTC. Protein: CASSPGVGAYEQYF.

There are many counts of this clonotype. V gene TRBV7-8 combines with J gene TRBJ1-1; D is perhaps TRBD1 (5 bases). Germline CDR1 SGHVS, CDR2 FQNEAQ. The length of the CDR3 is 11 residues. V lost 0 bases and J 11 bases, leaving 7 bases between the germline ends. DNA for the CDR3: TGTGCCAGCAGCTTAGCAGGGGTGGCTTTCTTT. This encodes CASSLAGVAFF. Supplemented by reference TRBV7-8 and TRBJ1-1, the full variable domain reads GAGVSQSPRYKVAKRGQDVALRCDPISGHVSLFWYQQALGQGPEFLTYFQNEAQLDKSGLPSDRFFAERPEGSVSTLKIQRTQQEDSAVYLCASSLAGVAFFGQGTRLTVV.

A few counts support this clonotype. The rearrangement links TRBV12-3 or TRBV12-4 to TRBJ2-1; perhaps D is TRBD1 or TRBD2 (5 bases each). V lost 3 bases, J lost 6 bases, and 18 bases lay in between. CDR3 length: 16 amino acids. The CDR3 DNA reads TGTGCCAGCAGTTTGCGGTTAGGGACCGTGGGCAATGAGCAGTTCTTC. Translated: CASSLRLGTVGNEQFF.

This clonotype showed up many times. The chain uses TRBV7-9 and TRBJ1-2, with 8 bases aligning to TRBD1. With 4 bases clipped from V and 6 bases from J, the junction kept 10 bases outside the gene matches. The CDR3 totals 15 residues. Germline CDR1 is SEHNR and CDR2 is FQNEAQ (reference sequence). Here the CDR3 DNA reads TGTGCCAGCAGCTCCCTGGACAGGGCCTCGAATGGCTACACCTTC. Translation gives CASSSLDRASNGYTF.

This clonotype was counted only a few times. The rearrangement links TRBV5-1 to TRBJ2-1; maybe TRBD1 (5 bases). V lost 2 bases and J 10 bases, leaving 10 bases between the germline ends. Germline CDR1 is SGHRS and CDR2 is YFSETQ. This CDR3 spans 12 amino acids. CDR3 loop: CASSFLGVEQFF. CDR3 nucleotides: TGCGCCAGCAGCTTTTTAGGGGTAGAGCAGTTCTTC.

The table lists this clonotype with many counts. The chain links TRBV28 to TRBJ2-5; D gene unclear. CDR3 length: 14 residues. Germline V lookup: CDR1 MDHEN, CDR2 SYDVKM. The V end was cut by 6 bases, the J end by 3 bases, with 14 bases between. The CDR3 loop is CASSPDRMKETQYF. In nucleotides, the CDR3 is TGTGCCAGCAGCCCCGACCGGATGAAAGAGACCCAGTACTTC.

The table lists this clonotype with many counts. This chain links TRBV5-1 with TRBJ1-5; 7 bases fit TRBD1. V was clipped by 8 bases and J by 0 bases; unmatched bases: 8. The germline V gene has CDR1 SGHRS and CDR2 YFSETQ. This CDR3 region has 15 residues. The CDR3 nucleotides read TGCGCCAGTCGGGACAGCCCTTATAGCAATCAGCCCCAGCATTTT. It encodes CASRDSPYSNQPQHF.

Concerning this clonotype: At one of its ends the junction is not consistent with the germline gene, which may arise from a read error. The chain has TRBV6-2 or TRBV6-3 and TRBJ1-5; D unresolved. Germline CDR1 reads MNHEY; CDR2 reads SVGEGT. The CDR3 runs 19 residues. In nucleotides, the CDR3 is TGTGCCAGCACCTCCCCGGTAATAGTGGGCCTCAATAGCAATCAGCCACAGCATTTT. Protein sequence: CASTSPVIVGLNSNQPQHF.

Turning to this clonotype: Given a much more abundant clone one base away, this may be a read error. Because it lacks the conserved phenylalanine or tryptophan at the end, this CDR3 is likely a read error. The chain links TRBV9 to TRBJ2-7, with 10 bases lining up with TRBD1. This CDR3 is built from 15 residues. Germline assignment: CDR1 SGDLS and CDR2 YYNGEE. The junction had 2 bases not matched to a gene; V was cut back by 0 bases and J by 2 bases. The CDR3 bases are TGTGCCAGCAGCGTAGGTGGACAGGGGGCCTACGAGCAGTACTTA. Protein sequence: CASSVGGQGAYEQYL.

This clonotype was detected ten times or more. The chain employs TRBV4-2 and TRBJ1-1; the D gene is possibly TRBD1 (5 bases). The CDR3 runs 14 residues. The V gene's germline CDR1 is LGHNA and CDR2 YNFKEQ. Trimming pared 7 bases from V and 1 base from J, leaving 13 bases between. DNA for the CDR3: TGTGCCAGCACCCCAAGACAGACGAACACTGAAGCTTTCTTT. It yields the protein CASTPRQTNTEAFF.

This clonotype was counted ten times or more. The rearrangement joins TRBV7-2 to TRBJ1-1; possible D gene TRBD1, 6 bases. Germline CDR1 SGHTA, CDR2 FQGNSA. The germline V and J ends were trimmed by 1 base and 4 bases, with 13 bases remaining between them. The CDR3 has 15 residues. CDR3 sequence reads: CASSLVPGGGTEAFF. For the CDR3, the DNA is TGTGCCAGCAGCTTAGTCCCCGGGGGCGGCACTGAAGCTTTCTTT.

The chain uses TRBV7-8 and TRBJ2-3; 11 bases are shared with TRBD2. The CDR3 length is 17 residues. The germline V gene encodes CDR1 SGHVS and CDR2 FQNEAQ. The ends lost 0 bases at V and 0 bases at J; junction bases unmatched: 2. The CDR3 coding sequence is TGTGCCAGCAGCTTAGCACTAGCGGGGGCTAGCACAGATACGCAGTATTTT. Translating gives CASSLALAGASTDTQYF.

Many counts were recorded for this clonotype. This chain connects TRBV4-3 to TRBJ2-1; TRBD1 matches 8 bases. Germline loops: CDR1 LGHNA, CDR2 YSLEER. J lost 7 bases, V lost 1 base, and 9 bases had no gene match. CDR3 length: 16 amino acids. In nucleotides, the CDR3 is TGCGCCAGCAGCCAAGGGACAGGGTCGGCGAGTAATGAGCAGTTCTTC. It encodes CASSQGTGSASNEQFF.

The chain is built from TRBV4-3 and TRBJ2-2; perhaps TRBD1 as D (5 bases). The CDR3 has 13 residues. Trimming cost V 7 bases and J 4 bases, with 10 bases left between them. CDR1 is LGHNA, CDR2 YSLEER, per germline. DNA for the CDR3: TGCGCCAGCACCCCAGGGTTCACCGGGGAGCTGTTTTTT. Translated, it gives CASTPGFTGELFF.

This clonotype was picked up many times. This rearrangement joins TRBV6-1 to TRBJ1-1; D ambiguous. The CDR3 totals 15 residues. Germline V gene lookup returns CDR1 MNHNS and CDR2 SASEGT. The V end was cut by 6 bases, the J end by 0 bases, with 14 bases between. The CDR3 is CASSRTARLNTEAFF. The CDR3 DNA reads TGTGCCAGCAGCCGCACCGCGCGTTTGAACACTGAAGCTTTCTTT.

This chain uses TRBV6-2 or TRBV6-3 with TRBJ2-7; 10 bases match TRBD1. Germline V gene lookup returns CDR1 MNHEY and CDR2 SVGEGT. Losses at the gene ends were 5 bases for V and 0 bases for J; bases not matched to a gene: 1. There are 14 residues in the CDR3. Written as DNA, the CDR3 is TGTGCCAGCAGTGACAGGGGGCCCTCCTACGAGCAGTACTTC. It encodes CASSDRGPSYEQYF.

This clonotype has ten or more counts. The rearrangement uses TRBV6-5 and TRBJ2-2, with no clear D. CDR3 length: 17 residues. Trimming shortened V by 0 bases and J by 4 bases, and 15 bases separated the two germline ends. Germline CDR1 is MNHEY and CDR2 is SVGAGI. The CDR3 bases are TGTGCCAGCAGTTACTCTTTTGACGGAGACCTCACCGGGGAGCTGTTTTTT. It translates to CASSYSFDGDLTGELFF.

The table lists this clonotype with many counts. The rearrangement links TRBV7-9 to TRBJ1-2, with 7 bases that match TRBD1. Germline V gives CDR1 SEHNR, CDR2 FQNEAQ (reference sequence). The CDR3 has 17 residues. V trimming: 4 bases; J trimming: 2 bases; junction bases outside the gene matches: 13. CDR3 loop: CASSSREGGLVNYGYTF. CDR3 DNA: TGTGCCAGCAGCTCCAGGGAAGGGGGCCTTGTAAACTATGGCTACACCTTC.

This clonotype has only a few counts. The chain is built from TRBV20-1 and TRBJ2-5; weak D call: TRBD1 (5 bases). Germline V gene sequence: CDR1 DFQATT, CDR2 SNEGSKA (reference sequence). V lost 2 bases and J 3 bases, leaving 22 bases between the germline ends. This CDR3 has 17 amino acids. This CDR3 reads CSARPLRVGPQKETQYF. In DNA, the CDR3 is TGCAGTGCTAGACCTCTCAGGGTGGGTCCACAGAAAGAGACCCAGTACTTC.

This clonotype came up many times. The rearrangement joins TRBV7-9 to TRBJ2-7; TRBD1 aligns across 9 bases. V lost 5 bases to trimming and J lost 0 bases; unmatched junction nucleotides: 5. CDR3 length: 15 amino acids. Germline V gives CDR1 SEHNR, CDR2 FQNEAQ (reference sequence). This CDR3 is CASSSWDRASYEQYF. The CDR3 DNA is TGTGCCAGCAGCAGTTGGGACAGGGCCTCCTACGAGCAGTACTTC.

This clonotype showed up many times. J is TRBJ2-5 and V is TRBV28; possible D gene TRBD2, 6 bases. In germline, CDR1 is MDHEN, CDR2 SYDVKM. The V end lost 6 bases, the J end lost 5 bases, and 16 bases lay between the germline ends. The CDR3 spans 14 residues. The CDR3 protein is CASRRDFNWETQYF. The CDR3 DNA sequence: TGTGCCAGCAGAAGGGACTTCAATTGGGAGACCCAGTACTTC.

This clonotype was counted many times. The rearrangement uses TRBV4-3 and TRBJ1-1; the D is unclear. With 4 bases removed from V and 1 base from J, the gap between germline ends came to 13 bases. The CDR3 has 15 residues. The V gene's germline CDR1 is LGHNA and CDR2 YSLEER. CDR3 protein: CASSLSTVTNTEAFF. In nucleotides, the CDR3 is TGCGCCAGCAGCCTATCAACAGTGACGAACACTGAAGCTTTCTTT.